This T cell receptor beta chain was found in a study of blood T cell repertoires in COVID-19. Study overall: Some COVID-19 samples were acute and others convalescent; all came from the United States, Italy and Spain. From T cells, B-cell-depleted T cells, or PBMCs came the material, which was cDNA or gDNA.

The germline V and J ends were trimmed by 4 bases and 6 bases, with 13 bases remaining between them. There are 13 residues in the CDR3. Germline CDR1 is SGHDT and CDR2 is YYEEEE. Original analysis: Amplification of reference gene primers provided the estimated nucleated cell counts. Data came from immunoSEQ multiplex PCR; TCRdb stores just in-frame clones and leaves some out. The V and J calls and the clone size are those of that table, but D and trimming were determined from the DNA. Of about 260,000 clones listed, 86% were seen once; the top ten hold around 2%. In assigning cohorts, the study relied on participant-reported clinical history.

The sample was PBMCs or T cells enriched from blood (not recorded which). This clonotype was sampled from a woman aged 50 to 60 who had recovered from COVID-19. This chain links TRBV5-6 with TRBJ1-2, with D possibly being TRBD1 (6 bases). This chain's CDR3 is CASSLGAGDGYTF. The CDR3 coding sequence is TGTGCCAGCAGCCTAGGGGCAGGGGATGGCTACACCTTC.